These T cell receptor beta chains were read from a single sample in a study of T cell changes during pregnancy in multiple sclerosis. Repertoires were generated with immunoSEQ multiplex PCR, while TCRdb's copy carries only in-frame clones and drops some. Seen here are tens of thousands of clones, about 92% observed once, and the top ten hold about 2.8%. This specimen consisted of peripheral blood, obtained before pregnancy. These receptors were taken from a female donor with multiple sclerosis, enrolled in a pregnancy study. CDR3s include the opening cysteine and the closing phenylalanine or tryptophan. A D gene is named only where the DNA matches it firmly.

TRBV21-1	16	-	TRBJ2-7	CASSKPHRLLSYEQYF
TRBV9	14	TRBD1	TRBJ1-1	CASSQDRVNTEAFF
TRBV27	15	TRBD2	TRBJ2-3	CASRSGTSGSNTQYF
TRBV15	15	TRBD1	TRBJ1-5	CATSQTRQGYQPQHF
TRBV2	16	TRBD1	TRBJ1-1	CASSGWGKQGPTEAFF
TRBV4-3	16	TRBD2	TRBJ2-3	CASSQDGTSVTDTQYF
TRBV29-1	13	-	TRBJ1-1	CSVPGQGNTEAFF
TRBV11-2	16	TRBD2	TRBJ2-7	CASSPGTSGRIYEQYF
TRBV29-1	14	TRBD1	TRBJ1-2	CSVAEGQGVYGYTF
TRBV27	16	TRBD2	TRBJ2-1	CASSPIGLAGASEQFF
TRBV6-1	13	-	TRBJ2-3	CASTDFNTDTQYF
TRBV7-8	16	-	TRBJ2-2	CASSLRRLANTGELFF
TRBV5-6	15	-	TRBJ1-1	CASSLVAGVSTEAFF
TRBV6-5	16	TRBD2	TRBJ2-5	CASSYSASGSLETQYF
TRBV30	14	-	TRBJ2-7	CAWSGPAGSYEQYF
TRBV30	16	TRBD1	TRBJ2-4	CAWSGQGFVAKNIQYF
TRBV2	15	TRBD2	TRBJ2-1	CASSEVAGRHNEQFF
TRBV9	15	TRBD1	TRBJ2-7	CASSVGGTGTYEQYF
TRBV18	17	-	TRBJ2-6	CASSPGAIRSGANVLTF
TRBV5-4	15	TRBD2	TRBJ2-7	CASSREVAGGPEQYF
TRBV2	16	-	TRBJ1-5	CASAKVGTLSNQPQHF
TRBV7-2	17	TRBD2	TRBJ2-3	CASSSGLAGGRTDTQYF
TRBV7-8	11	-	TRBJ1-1	CASSLGGGAFF
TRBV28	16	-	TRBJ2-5	CASSLVPLAAQETQYF
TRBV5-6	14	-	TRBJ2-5	CASSARGLQETQYF
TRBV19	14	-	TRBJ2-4	CASTLRGREDIQYF
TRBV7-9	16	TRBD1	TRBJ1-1	CASSLIPGQGASEAFF
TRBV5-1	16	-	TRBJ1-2	CASSWGLGGYRDGYTF
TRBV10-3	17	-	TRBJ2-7	CAISERGGSRVGYEQYF
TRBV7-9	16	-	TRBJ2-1	CASSSVEGVSYNEQFF
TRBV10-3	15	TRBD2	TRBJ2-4	CAISEWPGTNNIQYF
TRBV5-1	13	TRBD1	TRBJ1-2	CASSPGGDYGYTF
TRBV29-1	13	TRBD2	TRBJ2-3	CSVESGIDDTQYF
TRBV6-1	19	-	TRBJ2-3	CASSEAGGRDSAVTDTQYF
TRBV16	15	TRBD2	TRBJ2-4	CASSQSTSVKNIQYF
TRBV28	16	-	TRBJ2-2	CASTELNSYDTGELFF
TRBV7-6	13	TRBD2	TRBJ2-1	CASSWMREDEQFF
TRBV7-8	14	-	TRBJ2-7	CASSLGQREYEQYF
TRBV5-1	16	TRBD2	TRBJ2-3	CASSNTGTSGTDTQYF
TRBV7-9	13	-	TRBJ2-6	CASSQAGANVLTF
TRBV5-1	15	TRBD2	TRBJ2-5	CASRMILAGGETQYF
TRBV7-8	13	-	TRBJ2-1	CASSTSTGFEQFF
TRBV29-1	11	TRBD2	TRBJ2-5	CSTGGGRAQYF
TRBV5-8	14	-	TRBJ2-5	CASSGLVGGETQYF
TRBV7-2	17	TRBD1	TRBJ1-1	CASSLGGRGRWNTEAFF
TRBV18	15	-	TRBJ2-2	CASSPWHRGTGELFF
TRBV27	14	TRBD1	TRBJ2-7	CASSRGQGPYEQYF
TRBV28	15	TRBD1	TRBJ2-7	CASSLVGTGKYEQYF
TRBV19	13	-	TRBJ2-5	CASSIERVGTQYF
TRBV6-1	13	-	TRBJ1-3	CASTGQHGNTIYF
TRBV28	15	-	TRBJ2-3	CASSSTDYIADTQYF
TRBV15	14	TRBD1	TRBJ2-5	CATSSDDREETQYF